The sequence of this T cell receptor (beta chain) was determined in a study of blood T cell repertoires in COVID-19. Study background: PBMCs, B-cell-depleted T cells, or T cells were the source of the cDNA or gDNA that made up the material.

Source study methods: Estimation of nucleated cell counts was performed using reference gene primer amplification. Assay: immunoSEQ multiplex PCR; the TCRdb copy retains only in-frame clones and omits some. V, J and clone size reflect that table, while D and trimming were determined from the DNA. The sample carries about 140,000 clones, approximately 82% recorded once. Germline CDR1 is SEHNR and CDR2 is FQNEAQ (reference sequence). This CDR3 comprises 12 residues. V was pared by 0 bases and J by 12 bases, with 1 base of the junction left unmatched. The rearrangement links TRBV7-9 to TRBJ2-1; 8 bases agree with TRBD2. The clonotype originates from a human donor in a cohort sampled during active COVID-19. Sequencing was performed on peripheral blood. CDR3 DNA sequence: TGTGCCAGCAGCTTAGCTAGCGGGGTGCAGTTCTTC. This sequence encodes CASSLASGVQFF.